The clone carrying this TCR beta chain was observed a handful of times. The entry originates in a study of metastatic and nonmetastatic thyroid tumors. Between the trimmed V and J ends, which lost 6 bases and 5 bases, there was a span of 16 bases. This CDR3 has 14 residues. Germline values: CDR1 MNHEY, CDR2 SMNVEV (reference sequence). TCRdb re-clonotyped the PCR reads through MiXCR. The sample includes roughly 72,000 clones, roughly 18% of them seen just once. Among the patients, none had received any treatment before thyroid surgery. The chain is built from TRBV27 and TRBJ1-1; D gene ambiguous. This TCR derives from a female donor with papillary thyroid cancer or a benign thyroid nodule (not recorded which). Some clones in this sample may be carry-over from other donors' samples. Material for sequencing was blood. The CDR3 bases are TGTGCCAGCAGGCCAGGCGTCCCAAGGACTGAAGCTTTCTTT. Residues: CASRPGVPRTEAFF.